The clone carrying this TCR beta chain appeared once. This specimen comes from a study of T cell changes during pregnancy in multiple sclerosis. Trimming cost V 8 bases and J 0 bases; bases outside gene matches: 7. The germline gives CDR1 SGHNT, CDR2 YENEEA. The CDR3 is made up of 14 amino acids. Data came from immunoSEQ multiplex PCR; TCRdb stores just in-frame clones and leaves some out. The table lists around 70,000 clones, around 92% of them singletons. The chain combines TRBV11-3 with TRBJ2-7; 7 bases are a match to TRBD1. The receptor comes from a female donor with multiple sclerosis, enrolled in a pregnancy study. Sample: peripheral blood, taken before pregnancy. CDR3: CASQRGLTSYEQYF. The CDR3 nucleotides read TGTGCCAGCCAGAGGGGGCTCACCTCCTACGAGCAGTACTTC.